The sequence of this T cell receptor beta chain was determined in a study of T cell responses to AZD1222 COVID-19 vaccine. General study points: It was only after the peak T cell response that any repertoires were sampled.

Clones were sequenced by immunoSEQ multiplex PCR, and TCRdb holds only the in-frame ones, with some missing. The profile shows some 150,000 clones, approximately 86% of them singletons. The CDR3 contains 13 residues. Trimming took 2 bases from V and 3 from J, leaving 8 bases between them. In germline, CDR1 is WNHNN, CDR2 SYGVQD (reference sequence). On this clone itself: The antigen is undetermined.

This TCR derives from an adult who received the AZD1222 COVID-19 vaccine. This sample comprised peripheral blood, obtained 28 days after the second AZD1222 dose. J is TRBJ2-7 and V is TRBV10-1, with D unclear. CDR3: CASSEIGDYEQYF. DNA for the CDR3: TGCGCCAGCAGTGAGATTGGGGACTACGAGCAGTACTTC.